This TCR beta chain was retrieved from a study of response to subunit inactivated influenza vaccine. Notes on the study in general: Authors suggested each seasonal flu vaccination may recruit only limited numbers of new T cells.

In the case of this clonotype: Antigen unknown.

Trimming cost V 5 bases and J 0 bases, with 14 bases left between them. There are 15 residues in the CDR3. Germline CDR1 SGHTA, CDR2 FQGNSA. TCRdb recomputed calls from the RT-PCR reads with MiXCR, one row per CDR3 protein. The sample includes 700,000 to 900,000 distinct CDR3 sequences, about 20% seen only once; the top ten take approximately 10%. This sequence originates from a man in his fifties or sixties who received an inactivated influenza vaccine. Sequenced material: PBMCs from blood, taken roughly 5 days after vaccination. The chain is built from TRBV7-2 and TRBJ2-7; no firm D call. For the CDR3, the DNA is TGTGCCAGCAGCCAAGCTGGCACTCCCTCCTACGAGCAGTACTTC. Protein product: CASSQAGTPSYEQYF.